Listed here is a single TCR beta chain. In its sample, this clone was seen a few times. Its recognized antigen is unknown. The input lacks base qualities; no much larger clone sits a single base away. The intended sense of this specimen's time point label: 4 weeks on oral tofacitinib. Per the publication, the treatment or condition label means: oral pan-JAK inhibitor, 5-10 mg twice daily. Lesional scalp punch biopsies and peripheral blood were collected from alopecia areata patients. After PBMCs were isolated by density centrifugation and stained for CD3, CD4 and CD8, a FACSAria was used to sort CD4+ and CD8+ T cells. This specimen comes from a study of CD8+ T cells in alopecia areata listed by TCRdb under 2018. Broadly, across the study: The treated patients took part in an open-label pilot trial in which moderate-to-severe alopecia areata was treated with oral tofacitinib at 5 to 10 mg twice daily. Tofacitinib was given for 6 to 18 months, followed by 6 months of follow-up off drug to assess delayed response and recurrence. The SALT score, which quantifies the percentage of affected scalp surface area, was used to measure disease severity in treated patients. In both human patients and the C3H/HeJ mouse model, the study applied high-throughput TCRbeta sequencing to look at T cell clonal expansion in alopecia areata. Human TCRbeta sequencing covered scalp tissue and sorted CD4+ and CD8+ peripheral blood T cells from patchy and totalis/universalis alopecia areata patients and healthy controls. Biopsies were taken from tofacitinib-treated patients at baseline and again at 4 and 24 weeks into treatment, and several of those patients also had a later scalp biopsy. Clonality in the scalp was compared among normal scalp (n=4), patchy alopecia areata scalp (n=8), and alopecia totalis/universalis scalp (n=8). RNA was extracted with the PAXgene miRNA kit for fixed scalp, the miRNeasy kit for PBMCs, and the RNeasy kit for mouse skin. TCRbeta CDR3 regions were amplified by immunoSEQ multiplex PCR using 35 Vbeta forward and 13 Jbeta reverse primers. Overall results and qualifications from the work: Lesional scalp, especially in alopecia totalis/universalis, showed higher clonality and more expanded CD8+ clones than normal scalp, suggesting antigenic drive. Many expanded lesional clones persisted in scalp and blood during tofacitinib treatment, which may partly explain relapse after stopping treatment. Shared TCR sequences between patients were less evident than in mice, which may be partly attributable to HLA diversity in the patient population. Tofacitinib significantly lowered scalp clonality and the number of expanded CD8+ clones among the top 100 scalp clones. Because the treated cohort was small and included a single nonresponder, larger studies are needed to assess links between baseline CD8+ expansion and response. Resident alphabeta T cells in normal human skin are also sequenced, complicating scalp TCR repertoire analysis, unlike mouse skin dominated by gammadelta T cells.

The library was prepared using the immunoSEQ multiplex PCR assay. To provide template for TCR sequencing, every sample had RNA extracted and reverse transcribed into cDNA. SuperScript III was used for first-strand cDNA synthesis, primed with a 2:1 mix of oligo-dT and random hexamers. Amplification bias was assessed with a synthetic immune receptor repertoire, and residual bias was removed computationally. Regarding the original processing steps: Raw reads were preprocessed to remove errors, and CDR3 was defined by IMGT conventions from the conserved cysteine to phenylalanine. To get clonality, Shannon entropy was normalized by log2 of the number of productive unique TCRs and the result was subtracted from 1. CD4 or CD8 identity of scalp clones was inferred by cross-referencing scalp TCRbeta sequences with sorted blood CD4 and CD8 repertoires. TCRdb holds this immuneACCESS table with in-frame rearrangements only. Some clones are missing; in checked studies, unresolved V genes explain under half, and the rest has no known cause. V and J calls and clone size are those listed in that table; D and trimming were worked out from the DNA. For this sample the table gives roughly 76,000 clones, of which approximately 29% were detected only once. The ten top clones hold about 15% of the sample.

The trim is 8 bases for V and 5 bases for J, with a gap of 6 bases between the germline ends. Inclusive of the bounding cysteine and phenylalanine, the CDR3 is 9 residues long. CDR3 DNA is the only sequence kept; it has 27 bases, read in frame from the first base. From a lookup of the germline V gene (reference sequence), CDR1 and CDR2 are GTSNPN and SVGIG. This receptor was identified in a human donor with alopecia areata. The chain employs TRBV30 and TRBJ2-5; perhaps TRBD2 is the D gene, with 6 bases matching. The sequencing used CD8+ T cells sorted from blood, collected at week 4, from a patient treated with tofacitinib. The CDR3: CAGGETQYF. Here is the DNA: TGTGCCGGAGGGGAGACCCAGTACTTC.